Sequencing of this T cell receptor (beta chain) was carried out in a study of cytomegalovirus exposure and HLA in healthy donors. The overall study: The approximately 120 validation repertoires used the same platform as the approximately 700 first-cohort repertoires, a later analysis reported.

Study observations and caveats: Most TCR sequences were seen very rarely across donors, but some public TCRs occurred in many.

A note on this clone: Its antigen remains unknown.

The donors were members of the validation cohort comprising over 90 subjects, separate from the roughly 680-subject first cohort. Libraries were prepared by immunoSEQ multiplex PCR; TCRdb keeps only in-frame clonotypes and omits some of them. The repertoire has about 330,000 clones, roughly 87% of them found once; the top ten carry more than 0.9%. This clonotype originated in a woman in her twenties or thirties in good health and CMV-seropositive. The material sequenced was PBMCs.

CDR3 loop: CASSQDAFTGATNEKLFF. The CDR3 DNA sequence: TGCGCCAGCAGCCAAGACGCATTCACAGGGGCTACTAATGAAAAACTGTTTTTT. The chain couples TRBV4-3 to TRBJ1-4; 7 nucleotides align to TRBD1. J gave up 2 bases and V 0 bases, and 9 bases lay outside the gene matches. The CDR3 loop spans 18 amino acids. Germline CDR1 is LGHNA and CDR2 is YSLEER.